A selection of T cell receptor beta chains follows, all from one sample in a study of T cell responses to AZD1222 COVID-19 vaccine. Assay: immunoSEQ multiplex PCR; the TCRdb copy retains only in-frame clones and omits some. This sample has 110,000 to 150,000 clones, with 70% to 90% found just once. The sample in question was peripheral blood, obtained on day 0 of AZD1222 vaccination. All receptors derive from an adult in good health. Both conserved end residues are part of each CDR3. A D gene is named only where the DNA matches it firmly. Only some rows state a clone size, as once, few, many or a class for expanded clones.

j_gene	d_gene	abundance	v_gene	CDR3aa	CDR3nt
TRBJ2-1	TRBD1	NA	TRBV19	CASSPETGFNEQFF	TGTGCCAGTAGTCCCGAGACAGGGTTCAATGAGCAGTTCTTC
TRBJ2-1	NA	NA	TRBV28	CASRGLSGASYNEQFF	TGTGCCAGCAGAGGATTATCGGGGGCCTCCTACAATGAGCAGTTCTTC
TRBJ1-2	NA	NA	TRBV5-4	CASSSYNYGYTF	TGTGCCAGCAGCTCTTATAACTATGGCTACACCTTC
TRBJ1-2	NA	NA	TRBV9	CASSPSDLANYGYTF	TGTGCCAGCAGCCCTAGTGACCTAGCTAACTATGGCTACACCTTC
TRBJ1-5	NA	NA	TRBV7-9	CASRIYGAGQVVLPPQHF	TGTGCCAGCAGAATATATGGTGCGGGGCAGGTGGTCCTCCCGCCCCAGCATTTT
TRBJ1-2	NA	NA	TRBV11-2	CASSSQGPYGYTF	TGTGCCAGCAGCTCACAGGGTCCCTATGGCTACACCTTC
TRBJ1-3	NA	NA	TRBV5-6	CASSGSGFSGNTIYF	TGTGCCAGCAGCGGATCCGGGTTCTCTGGAAACACCATATATTTT
TRBJ2-1	TRBD2	NA	TRBV11-2	CASSPGTSAYEQFF	TGTGCCAGCAGCCCCGGGACTAGCGCTTATGAGCAGTTCTTC
TRBJ2-7	NA	once	TRBV28	CASSLNIYEQYF	TGTGCCAGCAGTCTCAACATCTACGAGCAGTACTTC
TRBJ1-6	NA	few	TRBV3-1/TRBV3-2	CASSPFGPPRSPLHF	TGTGCCAGCAGCCCCTTCGGGCCGCCGAGGTCACCCCTCCACTTT
TRBJ1-3	TRBD1	NA	TRBV7-9	CASSSPGGSGNTIYF	TGTGCCAGCAGCTCACCAGGGGGTTCTGGAAACACCATATATTTT
TRBJ2-7	TRBD1	NA	TRBV7-9	CASSPRRQGPYEQYF	TGTGCCAGCAGCCCCAGACGACAGGGGCCCTACGAGCAGTACTTC
TRBJ1-2	NA	NA	TRBV5-1	CASSLELGIHYGYTF	TGCGCCAGCAGCTTGGAACTGGGGATTCACTATGGCTACACCTTC
TRBJ1-1	NA	NA	TRBV18	CASSPPSGADTEAFF	TGTGCCAGCTCACCACCCTCGGGGGCGGACACTGAAGCTTTCTTT
TRBJ1-2	TRBD1	NA	TRBV27	CASSKGTGGSYGYTF	TGTGCCAGCAGTAAGGGGACAGGGGGGAGCTATGGCTACACCTTC
TRBJ1-1	NA	NA	TRBV6-5	CASTEGSNTEAFF	TGTGCCAGCACGGAGGGTTCGAACACTGAAGCTTTCTTT